The 19 T cell receptor beta chains below come from one sample, sequenced in a study. Treg sorting used a CD4+CD25+CD127-/low gate. TCRdb recomputed calls from the 5' RACE reads with MiXCR, one row per CDR3 protein. The table shows about 57,000 distinct CDR3 sequences, with 26% occurring only once. Specimen: tumor-infiltrating Tregs sorted from the breast tumor. The receptors derive from a female donor with breast cancer.

This clonotype was counted many times. The rearrangement joins TRBV6-2 or TRBV6-3 to TRBJ2-7; maybe TRBD2 (5 bases). The V gene's germline CDR1 is MNHEY and CDR2 SVGEGT. Trimming cost V 5 bases and J 4 bases, with 15 bases left between them. CDR3 size: 14 residues. In nucleotides, the CDR3 is TGTGCCAGCAGTGACACGCCCCGCGGGTACGAGCAGTACTTC. This sequence encodes CASSDTPRGYEQYF.

The table lists this clonotype with many counts. For the CDR3, the DNA is TGTGCCAGCAGCTTACGGACAGCCGACACCGGGGAGCTGTTTTTT. The encoded protein is CASSLRTADTGELFF. V is TRBV11-2 and J is TRBJ2-2, with TRBD1 as a possible D gene (6 bases). Germline V gene lookup returns CDR1 SGHAT and CDR2 FQNNGV. The CDR3 spans 15 residues. Trimming removed 2 bases at V and 3 bases at J, with 10 bases between.

The V and J genes are TRBV7-9 and TRBJ2-4, with D uncertain. Per germline, CDR1 SEHNR and CDR2 FQNEAQ (reference sequence). CDR3 length: 17 residues. Trimming cost V 6 bases and J 2 bases, with 20 bases left between them. CDR3 residues: CASRGLGPGMTKNIQYF. CDR3 in DNA: TGTGCCAGCAGAGGGCTCGGACCGGGCATGACCAAAAACATTCAGTACTTC.

This chain connects TRBV6-5 to TRBJ2-7, with no clear D. Germline V gene lookup returns CDR1 MNHEY and CDR2 SVGAGI. V was shortened by 7 bases and J by 6 bases, with 10 bases between the two germline ends. This CDR3 comprises 11 residues. CDR3 nucleotides: TGTGCCAGCACACAAGTCACCGAGCAGTACTTC. Protein sequence: CASTQVTEQYF.

This clonotype turned up a few times. The V and J genes are TRBV9 and TRBJ1-1, with D maybe TRBD1 (5 bases). Trimming cost V 0 bases and J 4 bases, with 10 bases left between them. The CDR3 runs to 14 residues. From germline, CDR1 is SGDLS and CDR2 YYNGEE. The CDR3 is CASSVEGVSTEAFF. The CDR3 DNA reads as TGTGCCAGCAGCGTAGAAGGGGTGAGCACTGAAGCTTTCTTT.

This clonotype was detected only a few times. The chain carries TRBV12-3 or TRBV12-4 and TRBJ1-6; 7 nucleotides agree with TRBD1. Unmatched junction bases numbered 7, after V lost 5 bases and J lost 6 bases. This CDR3 comprises 15 residues. CDR3 sequence: CASSPRQGSNSPLHF. In nucleotides, the CDR3 is TGTGCCAGCAGTCCGCGACAGGGAAGTAATTCACCCCTCCACTTT.

This clonotype came up many times. This rearrangement joins TRBV6-2 or TRBV6-3 to TRBJ2-5; TRBD1 agrees at 9 bases. This CDR3 region has 15 residues. The junction had 9 bases not matched to a gene; V was cut back by 5 bases and J by 5 bases. Germline V lookup: CDR1 MNHEY, CDR2 SVGEGT. The CDR3 nucleotides read TGTGCCAGCAGTCTATCGACAGGGGGTATGGAGACCCAGTACTTC. Protein sequence: CASSLSTGGMETQYF.

J is TRBJ2-1 and V is TRBV6-2 or TRBV6-3, with TRBD1 matching over 9 bases. Trimming cost V 5 bases and J 6 bases; bases outside gene matches: 11. The CDR3 consists of 16 residues. From germline, CDR1 is MNHEY and CDR2 SVGEGT. DNA for the CDR3: TGTGCCAGCAGTGTAACCGGGACAGGGTTACGCAATGAGCAGTTCTTC. Translated, it gives CASSVTGTGLRNEQFF.

This clonotype was recorded a few times. The chain is built from TRBV20-1 and TRBJ2-1; 9 positions agree with TRBD1. CDR1 DFQATT and CDR2 SNEGSKA come from the germline V gene (reference sequence). CDR3 length: 14 amino acids. Trimming cost V 4 bases and J 4 bases; bases outside gene matches: 5. CDR3 DNA sequence: TGCAGTGCTACACAGGGGGCGCGGTACAATGAGCAGTTCTTC. Translation: CSATQGARYNEQFF.

This clonotype was picked up many times. The chain employs TRBV4-2 and TRBJ1-5; 10 bases align to TRBD1. Per the germline V gene, CDR1 is LGHNA and CDR2 is YNFKEQ. V lost 1 base, J lost 0 bases, and 12 bases stayed unmatched. The CDR3 is 20 residues long. CDR3 sequence: CASSQAAGTGALNSNQPQHF. Here the CDR3 DNA reads TGTGCCAGCAGCCAAGCAGCCGGGACAGGGGCTTTGAATAGCAATCAGCCCCAGCATTTT.

This clonotype was recorded at least ten times. V and J are TRBV11-2 and TRBJ1-4; D is unresolved. This CDR3 is built from 12 residues. The V end lost 3 bases, the J end lost 7 bases, and 6 bases lay between the germline ends. Per the germline V gene, CDR1 is SGHAT and CDR2 is FQNNGV. CDR3 loop: CASSFAGEKLFF. DNA for the CDR3: TGTGCCAGCAGCTTCGCAGGTGAAAAACTGTTTTTT.

This chain joins TRBV5-1 and TRBJ2-1, with 10 positions matching TRBD2. Germline-derived CDR1 and CDR2 are SGHRS and YFSETQ. The CDR3 spans 17 residues. V lost 0 bases, J lost 3 bases, and 6 bases stayed unmatched. The CDR3 loop is CASSLAPTSGNYNEQFF. CDR3 nucleotide sequence: TGCGCCAGCAGCTTGGCCCCAACTAGCGGGAACTACAATGAGCAGTTCTTC.

J is TRBJ2-1 and V is TRBV20-1; 9 positions agree with TRBD2. The CDR3 loop spans 16 amino acids. Germline V lookup: CDR1 DFQATT, CDR2 SNEGSKA (reference sequence). V shed 0 bases and J 3 bases; nucleotides not matched to a gene: 6. The CDR3 DNA reads as TGCAGTGCTAGAGATCCAAGCGGGAGGCACTACAATGAGCAGTTCTTC. Encoded protein: CSARDPSGRHYNEQFF.

The chain joins TRBV29-1 to TRBJ1-1; TRBD1 matches at 10 bases. V lost 5 bases to trimming and J lost 2 bases; unmatched junction nucleotides: 11. Germline V CDR1 and CDR2: SQVTM, ANQGSEA. The CDR3 consists of 16 residues. Written as DNA, the CDR3 is TGCAGCGTTCCGGGACAGGGGAGCCAAGGAAACACTGAAGCTTTCTTT. Residues: CSVPGQGSQGNTEAFF.

This clonotype was seen only a few times. The chain is built from TRBV6-2 or TRBV6-3 and TRBJ1-2; 8 bases fit TRBD1. After removal of 6 bases from V and 4 bases from J, the junction contained 13 bases not matched to a gene. This CDR3 spans 16 amino acids. Germline loops: CDR1 MNHEY, CDR2 SVGEGT. This chain's CDR3 is CASSRAWTGKPYGYTF. CDR3 nucleotide sequence: TGTGCCAGCAGCAGAGCCTGGACAGGGAAGCCCTATGGCTACACCTTC.

In this sample, this clonotype turned up a few times. This rearrangement joins TRBV12-3 or TRBV12-4 to TRBJ1-4; 7 nucleotides match TRBD1. The CDR3 loop spans 15 amino acids. Trimming at V came to 3 bases and at J to 8 bases, leaving 9 bases not matched to a gene. The DNA for the CDR3 is TGTGCCAGCAGTTTGTCCGGGACAGTGCTCGAAAAACTGTTTTTT. Its protein is CASSLSGTVLEKLFF.

This clonotype was observed many times. The chain couples TRBV20-1 to TRBJ2-1; possibly TRBD1 or TRBD2 for D (5 bases each). The CDR3 loop spans 18 amino acids. V was shortened by 0 bases and J by 7 bases, with 25 bases between the two germline ends. CDR1 is DFQATT, CDR2 SNEGSKA, per germline (reference sequence). CDR3 sequence (DNA): TGCAGTGCTAGAGACTACCAGACAGTATCAATCGGAGGTAATGAGCAGTTCTTC. Translating it yields CSARDYQTVSIGGNEQFF.

This clonotype was counted only a few times. The V call is TRBV6-1, the J call TRBJ2-7; the D is unclear. CDR1 is MNHNS, CDR2 SASEGT, per germline. The CDR3 is 12 residues long. Trimming removed 7 bases at V and 3 bases at J, with 10 bases between. The CDR3 sequence: CASKFVGYEQYF. CDR3 DNA sequence: TGTGCCAGCAAGTTTGTTGGCTACGAGCAGTACTTC.

This clonotype was counted ten times or more. The chain has TRBV5-1 and TRBJ2-3; TRBD1 might be the D (5 bases). The CDR3 contains 14 residues. Per the germline V gene, CDR1 is SGHRS and CDR2 is YFSETQ. V was trimmed by 0 bases and J by 5 bases, leaving 10 bases between them. The CDR3 nucleotides read TGCGCCAGCAGCTTGGTGGGGCCGGGAGATACGCAGTATTTT. Its translation is CASSLVGPGDTQYF.